The entry below describes one T cell receptor beta chain. This sample is part of a study of monozygotic twins with cystic fibrosis. Assay used: immunoSEQ multiplex PCR; TCRdb lists only in-frame clones, some missing. The profile shows 30,000 to 35,000 clones, roughly three fifths of them singletons. The sample comprised blood. This TCR was recovered from a girl under 18 with cystic fibrosis.

The CDR3 bases are TGTGCCAGCAGCTCGCCGGACAGGGGGTACGAGCAGTACTTC. The encoded protein is CASSSPDRGYEQYF. This chain links TRBV7-6 with TRBJ2-7, with 10 bases aligning to TRBD1. V lost 4 bases, J lost 4 bases, and 4 bases stayed unmatched. Germline CDR1 and CDR2: SGHVS and FNYEAQ. The CDR3 has 14 residues. The full variable domain, rest sourced from reference TRBV7-6 and TRBJ2-7, is GAGVSQSPRYKVTKRGQDVALRCDPISGHVSLYWYRQALGQGPEFLTYFNYEAQQDKSGLPNDRFSAERPEGSISTLTIQRTEQRDSAMYRCASSSPDRGYEQYFGPGTRLTVT.